These T cell receptor beta chains were read from a single sample in a study of beta chain features in type 1 diabetes. Using immunoSEQ multiplex PCR, the repertoire was profiled, and TCRdb retains in-frame clones only, with some absent. The sample has roughly 260,000 clones, roughly 22% seen once; the top ten hold about 0.027%. Material for sequencing was naive CD4+ T cells from blood. The receptors come from a woman aged 35 to 49 with type 1 diabetes. Each CDR3 is given with its conserved first and last residue. The D gene is left open where the match is weak. Size values are once, few and many counts, or a class for expanded clones, and some rows have none.

v_call	clone_size	d_call	j_call	cdr3_nt	cdr3_aa
TRBV29-1	NA	NA	TRBJ1-1	TGCAGCGTTGTTGGCAGGATGAACACTGAAGCTTTCTTT	CSVVGRMNTEAFF
TRBV6-6	few	TRBD2	TRBJ2-1	TGTGCCAGCAGTCGGGGGGGCTCCTACAATGAGCAGTTCTTC	CASSRGGSYNEQFF
TRBV4-1	few	NA	TRBJ1-2	TGCGCCAGCAGCTTGGAACCGGGACAAATTTATGGCTACACCTTC	CASSLEPGQIYGYTF
TRBV9	few	NA	TRBJ2-1	TGTGCCAGCAGCTCGGAGATGGGAGTAAGGTCCTACAATGAGCAGTTCTTC	CASSSEMGVRSYNEQFF
TRBV15	few	NA	TRBJ1-2	TGTGCCACCAGCAGAGGCGGGACCTCGGAGTACTATGGCTACACCTTC	CATSRGGTSEYYGYTF
TRBV5-1	few	NA	TRBJ2-4	TGCGCCAGCAGCTTGGAGAATTGGGCCGGTGCCCAAAACATTCAGTACTTC	CASSLENWAGAQNIQYF
TRBV7-9	NA	TRBD1	TRBJ1-2	TGTGCCAGCAGCGATGGACAGGGCGCCCGGGGCTACACCTTC	CASSDGQGARGYTF
TRBV14	NA	NA	TRBJ1-6	TGTGCCAGCAGCCAAGGGGCAGGGGCCGGAGGTTCACCCCTCCACTTT	CASSQGAGAGGSPLHF
TRBV19	NA	NA	TRBJ2-1	TGTGCCAGTAGTATTACGAGGGATTACAATGAGCAGTTCTTC	CASSITRDYNEQFF
TRBV7-9	few	TRBD1	TRBJ1-2	TGTGCCAGCAGCTTTACAGGGGTAAACTATGGCTACACCTTC	CASSFTGVNYGYTF
TRBV6-5	NA	NA	TRBJ2-4	TGTGCCAGCAGTCCAGAAAACATTCAGTACTTC	CASSPENIQYF
TRBV28	NA	TRBD1	TRBJ1-1	TGTGCCAGCAGTCAACAGGGGGAGAACACTGAAGCTTTCTTT	CASSQQGENTEAFF
TRBV4-3	NA	TRBD1	TRBJ1-6	TGCGCCAGCAGCCAAGTCGTGAGACAGGGTAATTCACCCCTCCACTTT	CASSQVVRQGNSPLHF
TRBV9	NA	NA	TRBJ1-6	TGTGCCAGCAATCACCCCCCGGAGTCACCCCTCCACTTT	CASNHPPESPLHF
TRBV30	NA	NA	TRBJ2-7	TGTGCCTGGAGTGTAATATTCGGCTACGAGCAGTACTTC	CAWSVIFGYEQYF
TRBV7-2	NA	NA	TRBJ1-2	TGTGCCAGCAGCTCGCGGGGACGGTACTATGGCTACACCTTC	CASSSRGRYYGYTF
TRBV28	NA	TRBD1	TRBJ1-5	TGTGCCAGCAGCCCTGACAGGGAGATCAATCAGCCCCAGCATTTT	CASSPDREINQPQHF
TRBV29-1	NA	TRBD2	TRBJ2-7	TGCAGCGTTGGGGGGACTAGCTCCTACGAGCAGTACTTC	CSVGGTSSYEQYF
TRBV5-1	few	TRBD2	TRBJ2-1	TGCGCCAGCAGCTCCACTAGCGGGAGTACCAATGAGCAGTTCTTC	CASSSTSGSTNEQFF
TRBV25-1	NA	TRBD1	TRBJ1-4	TGTGCCAGCAGTGAATACAGGGGGCAAACTAATGAAAAACTGTTTTTT	CASSEYRGQTNEKLFF
TRBV5-6	NA	NA	TRBJ2-1	TGTGCCAGCAGCCTGCGCTCAGGTTCCTACAATGAGCAGTTCTTC	CASSLRSGSYNEQFF
TRBV6-6	few	NA	TRBJ2-3	TGTGCCAGCCGTCAGGTAGCGCAGTATTTT	CASRQVAQYF
TRBV6-5	once	NA	TRBJ1-2	TGTGCCAGCAGTTACTCGCAGGAAGGAGGCTACACCTTC	CASSYSQEGGYTF
TRBV15	NA	NA	TRBJ1-3	TGTGCCACCAGCAGAGATCGCGCCTTCTCTGGAAACACCATATATTTT	CATSRDRAFSGNTIYF
TRBV7-9	few	NA	TRBJ1-5	TGTGCCAGCAGGATGGGAGATCAGCCCCAGCATTTT	CASRMGDQPQHF
TRBV10-3	once	NA	TRBJ2-3	TGTGCCATCAGTGAGTCTAAGGAGGTTGATACGCAGTATTTT	CAISESKEVDTQYF
TRBV5-1	NA	TRBD2	TRBJ2-5	TGCGCCAGCAGAGCTACTAGCGGGGGAGGAGAGACCCAGTACTTC	CASRATSGGGETQYF
TRBV28	few	TRBD1	TRBJ2-7	TGTGCCAGCAGCGTCGACAGGGGTTACAACGAGCAGTACTTC	CASSVDRGYNEQYF
TRBV2	NA	NA	TRBJ1-5	TGTGCCAGCCGGGCGGGGAATGGCAATCAGCCCCAGCATTTT	CASRAGNGNQPQHF
TRBV18	few	TRBD1	TRBJ2-7	TGTGCCAGCTCACCAGGGACAGATTTCTACGAGCAGTACTTC	CASSPGTDFYEQYF
TRBV6-5	few	NA	TRBJ1-6	TGTGCCAGCAGTTACTCGGACCGGGGTGATTCACCCCTCCACTTT	CASSYSDRGDSPLHF
TRBV9	NA	NA	TRBJ1-1	TGTGCCAGCAGCCCCCGAGCGAGCACTGAAGCTTTCTTT	CASSPRASTEAFF
TRBV9	NA	NA	TRBJ2-2	TGTGCCAGCAGGTCGGCGGTGAACACCGGGGAGCTGTTTTTT	CASRSAVNTGELFF
TRBV5-1	NA	NA	TRBJ1-2	TGCGCCAGCAGAATAACGACAGGTGACGGCTACACCTTC	CASRITTGDGYTF
TRBV5-4	few	TRBD1	TRBJ2-5	TGTGCCAGCAGCTTTGGACAGGGAACCGAGACCCAGTACTTC	CASSFGQGTETQYF
TRBV5-6	NA	NA	TRBJ2-2	TGTGCCAGCAGCTCTACGGCAGGGGAAACCGGGGAGCTGTTTTTT	CASSSTAGETGELFF
TRBV5-4	few	TRBD2	TRBJ2-7	TGTGCCAGCAGCAAGCGGACTAGCGGAGGGGAATCATACCAGCAGTACTTC	CASSKRTSGGESYQQYF
TRBV7-2	NA	NA	TRBJ2-2	TGTGCCAGCAGCTTAGTTGGAGCGAACACCGGGGAGCTGTTTTTT	CASSLVGANTGELFF
TRBV18	few	TRBD2	TRBJ2-1	TGTGCCAGCTCACCGGAGGGACTAGCGGGAGGGCCAGATGAGCAGTTCTTC	CASSPEGLAGGPDEQFF
TRBV4-3	NA	TRBD2	TRBJ2-7	TGCGCCAGCAGCCAGAGACTAGCGGGGGGTCCCTACGAGCAGTACTTC	CASSQRLAGGPYEQYF